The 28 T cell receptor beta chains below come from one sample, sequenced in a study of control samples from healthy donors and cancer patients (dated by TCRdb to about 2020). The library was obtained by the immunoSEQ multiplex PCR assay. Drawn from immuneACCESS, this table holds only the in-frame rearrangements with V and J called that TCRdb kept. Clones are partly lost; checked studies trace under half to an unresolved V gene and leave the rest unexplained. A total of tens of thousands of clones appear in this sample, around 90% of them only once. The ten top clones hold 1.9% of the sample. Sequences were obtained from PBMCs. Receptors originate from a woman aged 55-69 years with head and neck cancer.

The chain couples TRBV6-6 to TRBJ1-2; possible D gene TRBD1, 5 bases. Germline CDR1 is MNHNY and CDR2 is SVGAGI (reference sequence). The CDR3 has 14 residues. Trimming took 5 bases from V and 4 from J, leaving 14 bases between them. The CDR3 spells CASSTRGAGYGYTF. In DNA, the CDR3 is TGTGCCAGCAGTACCCGAGGGGCTGGCTATGGCTACACCTTC.

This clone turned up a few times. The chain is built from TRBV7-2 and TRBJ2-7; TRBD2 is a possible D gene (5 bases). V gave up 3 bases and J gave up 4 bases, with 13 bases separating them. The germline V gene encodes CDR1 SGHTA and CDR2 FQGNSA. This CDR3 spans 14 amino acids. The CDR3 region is CASSFSTGEYEQYF. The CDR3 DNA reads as TGTGCCAGCAGCTTCTCCACCGGGGAATACGAGCAGTACTTC.

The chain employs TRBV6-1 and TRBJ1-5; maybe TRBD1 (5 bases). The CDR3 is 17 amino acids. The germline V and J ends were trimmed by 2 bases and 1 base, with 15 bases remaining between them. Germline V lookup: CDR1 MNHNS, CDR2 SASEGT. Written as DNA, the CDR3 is TGTGCCAGCAGTGAATCGCCATCGCCAGGGAGCAATCAGCCCCAGCATTTT. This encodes CASSESPSPGSNQPQHF.

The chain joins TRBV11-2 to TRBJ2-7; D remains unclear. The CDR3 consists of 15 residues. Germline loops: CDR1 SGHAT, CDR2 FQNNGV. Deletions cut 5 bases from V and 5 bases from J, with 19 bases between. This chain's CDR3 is CASSTIRLTWHEQYF. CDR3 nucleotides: TGTGCCAGCAGCACCATTCGTTTGACTTGGCACGAGCAGTACTTC.

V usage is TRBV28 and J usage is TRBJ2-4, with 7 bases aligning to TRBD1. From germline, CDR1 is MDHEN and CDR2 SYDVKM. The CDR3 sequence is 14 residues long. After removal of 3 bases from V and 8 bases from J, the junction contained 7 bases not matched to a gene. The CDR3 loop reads CASSLGQGVDIQYF. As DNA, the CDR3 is TGTGCCAGCAGTTTGGGGCAGGGGGTTGACATTCAGTACTTC. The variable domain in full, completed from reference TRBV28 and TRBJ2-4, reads DVKVTQSSRYLVKRTGEKVFLECVQDMDHENMFWYRQDPGLGLRLIYFSYDVKMKEKGDIPEGYSVSREKKERFSLILESASTNQTSMYLCASSLGQGVDIQYFGAGTRLSVL.

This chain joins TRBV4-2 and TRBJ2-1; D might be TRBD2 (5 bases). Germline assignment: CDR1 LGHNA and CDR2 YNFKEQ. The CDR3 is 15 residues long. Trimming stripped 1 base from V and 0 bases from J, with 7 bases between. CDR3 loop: CASSQASGSYNEQFF. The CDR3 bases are TGTGCCAGCAGCCAAGCCAGCGGCTCCTACAATGAGCAGTTCTTC.

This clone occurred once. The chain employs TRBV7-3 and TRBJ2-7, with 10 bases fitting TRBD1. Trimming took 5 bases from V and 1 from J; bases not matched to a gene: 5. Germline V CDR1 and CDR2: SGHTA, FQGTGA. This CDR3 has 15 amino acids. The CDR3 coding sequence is TGTGCCAGCAGCCGCCGGGACAGGGGTTCCTACGAGCAGTACTTC. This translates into CASSRRDRGSYEQYF. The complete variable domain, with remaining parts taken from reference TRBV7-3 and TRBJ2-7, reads GAGVSQTPSNKVTEKGKYVELRCDPISGHTALYWYRQSLGQGPEFLIYFQGTGAADDSGLPNDRFFAVRPEGSVSTLKIQRTERGDSAVYLCASSRRDRGSYEQYFGPGTRLTVT.

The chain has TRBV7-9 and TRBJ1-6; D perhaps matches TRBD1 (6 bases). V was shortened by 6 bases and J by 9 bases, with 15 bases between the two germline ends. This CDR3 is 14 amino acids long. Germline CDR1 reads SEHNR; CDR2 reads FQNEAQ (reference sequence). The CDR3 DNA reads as TGTGCCAGCAGTCAGCAGACAGGTGGTTCACCCCTCCACTTT. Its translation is CASSQQTGGSPLHF.

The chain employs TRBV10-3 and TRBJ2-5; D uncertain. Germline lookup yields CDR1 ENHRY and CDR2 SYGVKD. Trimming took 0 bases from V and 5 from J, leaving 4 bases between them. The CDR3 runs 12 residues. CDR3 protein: CAISESRETQYF. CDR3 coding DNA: TGTGCCATCAGTGAGTCTCGGGAGACCCAGTACTTC.

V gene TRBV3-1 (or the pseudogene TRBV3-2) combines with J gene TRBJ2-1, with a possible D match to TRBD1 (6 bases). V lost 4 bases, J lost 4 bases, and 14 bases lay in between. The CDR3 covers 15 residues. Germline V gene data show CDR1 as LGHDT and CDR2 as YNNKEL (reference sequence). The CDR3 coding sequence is TGTGCCAGCAGCCCCCAGGGGAGCTCATACAATGAGCAGTTCTTC. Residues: CASSPQGSSYNEQFF.

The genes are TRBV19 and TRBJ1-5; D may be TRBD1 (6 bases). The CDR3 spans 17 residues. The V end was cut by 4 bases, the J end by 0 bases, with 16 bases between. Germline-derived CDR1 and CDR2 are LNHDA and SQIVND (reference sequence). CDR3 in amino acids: CASSNGTNRYSNQPQHF. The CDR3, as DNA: TGTGCCAGTAGTAATGGGACAAACCGTTATAGCAATCAGCCCCAGCATTTT.

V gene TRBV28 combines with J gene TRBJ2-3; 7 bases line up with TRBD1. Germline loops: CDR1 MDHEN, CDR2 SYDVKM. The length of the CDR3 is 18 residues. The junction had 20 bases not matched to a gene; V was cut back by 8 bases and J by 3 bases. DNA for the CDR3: TGTGCCAGCCAAGAAACGTTCAAAGGGGACAGAATAACAGATACGCAGTATTTT. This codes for CASQETFKGDRITDTQYF.

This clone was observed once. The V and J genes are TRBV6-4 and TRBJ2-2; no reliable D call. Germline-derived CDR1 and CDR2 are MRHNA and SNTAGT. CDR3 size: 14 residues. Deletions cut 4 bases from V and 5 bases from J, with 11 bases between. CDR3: CASSATWNTGELFF. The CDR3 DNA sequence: TGTGCCAGCAGTGCAACGTGGAATACCGGGGAGCTGTTTTTT.

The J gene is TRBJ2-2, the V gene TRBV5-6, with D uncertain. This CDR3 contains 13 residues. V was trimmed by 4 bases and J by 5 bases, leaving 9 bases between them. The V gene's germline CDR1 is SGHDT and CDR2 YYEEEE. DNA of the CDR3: TGTGCCAGCAGCAAGGGTATGACCGGGGAGCTGTTTTTT. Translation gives CASSKGMTGELFF.

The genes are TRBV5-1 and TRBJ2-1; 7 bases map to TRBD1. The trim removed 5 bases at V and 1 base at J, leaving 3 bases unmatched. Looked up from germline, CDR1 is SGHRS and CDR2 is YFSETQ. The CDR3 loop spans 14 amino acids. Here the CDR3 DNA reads TGCGCCAGCAGAAAGGGACAGTCCTACAATGAGCAGTTCTTC. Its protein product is CASRKGQSYNEQFF.

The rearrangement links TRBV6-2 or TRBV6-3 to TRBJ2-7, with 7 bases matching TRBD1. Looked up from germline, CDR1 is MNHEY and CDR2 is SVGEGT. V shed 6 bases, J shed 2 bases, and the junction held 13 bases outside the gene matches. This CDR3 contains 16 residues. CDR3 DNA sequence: TGTGCCAGCAGCCCAACAACGACCGGGACAGCCTACGAGCAGTACTTC. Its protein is CASSPTTTGTAYEQYF.

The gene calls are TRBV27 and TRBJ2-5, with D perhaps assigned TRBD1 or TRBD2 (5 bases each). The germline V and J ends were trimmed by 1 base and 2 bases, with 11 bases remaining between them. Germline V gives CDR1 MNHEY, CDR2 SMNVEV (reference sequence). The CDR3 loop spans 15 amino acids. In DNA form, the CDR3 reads TGTGCCAGCAGTTTATTCGGGGCCCGGCAAGAGACCCAGTACTTC. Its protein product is CASSLFGARQETQYF.

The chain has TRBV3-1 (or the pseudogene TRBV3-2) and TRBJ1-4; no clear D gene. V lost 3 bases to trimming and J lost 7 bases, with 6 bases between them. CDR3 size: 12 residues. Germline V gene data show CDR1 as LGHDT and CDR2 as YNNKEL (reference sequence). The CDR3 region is CASSQAGEKLFF. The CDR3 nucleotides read TGTGCCAGCAGCCAGGCCGGTGAAAAACTGTTTTTT.

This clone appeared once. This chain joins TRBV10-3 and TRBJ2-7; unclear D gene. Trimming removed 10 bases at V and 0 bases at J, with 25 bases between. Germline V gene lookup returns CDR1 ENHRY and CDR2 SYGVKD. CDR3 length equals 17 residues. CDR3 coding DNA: TGTGCCACCCACCACGGAATAGATACTCCGAGCTCCTACGAGCAGTACTTC. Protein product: CATHHGIDTPSSYEQYF.

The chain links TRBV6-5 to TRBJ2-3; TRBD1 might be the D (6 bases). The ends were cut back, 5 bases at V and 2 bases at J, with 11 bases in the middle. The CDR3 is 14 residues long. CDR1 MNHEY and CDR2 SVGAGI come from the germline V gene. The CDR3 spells CASSHGTYTDTQYF. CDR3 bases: TGTGCCAGCAGTCATGGGACATACACAGATACGCAGTATTTT.

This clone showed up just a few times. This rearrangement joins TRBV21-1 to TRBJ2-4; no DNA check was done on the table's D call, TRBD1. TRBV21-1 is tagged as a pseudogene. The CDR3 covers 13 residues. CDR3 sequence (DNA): TGTGCCAGCAGCCGGGACAAGAAAAACATTCAGTACTTC. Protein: CASSRDKKNIQYF.

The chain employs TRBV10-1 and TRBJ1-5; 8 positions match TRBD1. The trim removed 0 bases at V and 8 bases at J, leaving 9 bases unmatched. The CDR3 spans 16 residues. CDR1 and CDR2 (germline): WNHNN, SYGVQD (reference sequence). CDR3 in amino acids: CASSESWTGRRKPQHF. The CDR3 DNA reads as TGCGCCAGCAGTGAGTCGTGGACAGGGAGGAGGAAGCCCCAGCATTTT.

CDR3 coding DNA: TGTGCCAGCAGTCATCGTGTCGGAGGAGATACGCAGTATTTT. It translates to CASSHRVGGDTQYF. The chain has TRBV6-2 or TRBV6-3 and TRBJ2-3, with D perhaps TRBD2 (5 bases). The V gene lost 5 bases and the J gene lost 5 bases, with 14 bases spanning the gap. CDR1 and CDR2 from the germline V gene are MNHEY and SVGEGT. The length of the CDR3 is 14 residues.

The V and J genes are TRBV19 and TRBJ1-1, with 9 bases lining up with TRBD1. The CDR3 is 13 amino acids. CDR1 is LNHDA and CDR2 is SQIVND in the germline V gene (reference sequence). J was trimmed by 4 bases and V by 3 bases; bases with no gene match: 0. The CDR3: CASSMTGGTEAFF. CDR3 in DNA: TGTGCCAGTAGTATGACAGGGGGCACTGAAGCTTTCTTT. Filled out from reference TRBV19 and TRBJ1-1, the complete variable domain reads DGGITQSPKYLFRKEGQNVTLSCEQNLNHDAMYWYRQDPGQGLRLIYYSQIVNDFQKGDIAEGYSVSREKKESFPLTVTSAQKNPTAFYLCASSMTGGTEAFFGQGTRLTVV.

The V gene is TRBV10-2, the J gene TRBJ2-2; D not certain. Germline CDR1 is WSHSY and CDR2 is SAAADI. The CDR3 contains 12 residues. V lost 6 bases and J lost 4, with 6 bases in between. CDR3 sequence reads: CASRASTGELFF. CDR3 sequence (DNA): TGCGCCAGCAGGGCTTCCACCGGGGAGCTGTTTTTT.

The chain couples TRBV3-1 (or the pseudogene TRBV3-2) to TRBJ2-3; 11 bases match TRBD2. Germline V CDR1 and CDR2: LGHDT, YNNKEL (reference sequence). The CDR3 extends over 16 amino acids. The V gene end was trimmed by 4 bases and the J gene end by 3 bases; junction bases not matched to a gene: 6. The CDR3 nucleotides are TGTGCCAGCAGCCCTCCTAGCGGGAGGCAAACAGATACGCAGTATTTT. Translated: CASSPPSGRQTDTQYF.

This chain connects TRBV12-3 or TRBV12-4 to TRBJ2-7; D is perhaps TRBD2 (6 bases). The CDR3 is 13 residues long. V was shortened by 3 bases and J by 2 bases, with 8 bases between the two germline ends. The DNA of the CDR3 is TGTGCCAGCAGTTTCGGGGGAACCTACGAGCAGTACTTC. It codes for CASSFGGTYEQYF.

CDR3 DNA: TGTGCCAGCAGATCTGACAGCTCCTATAATTCACCCCTCCACTTT. This gives the protein CASRSDSSYNSPLHF. The gene calls are TRBV5-4 and TRBJ1-6, with D perhaps TRBD1 (5 bases). Germline V lookup: CDR1 SGHNT, CDR2 YYREEE (reference sequence). The CDR3 has 15 residues. V lost 5 bases to trimming and J lost 0 bases, with 9 bases between them.